The 23 T cell receptor beta chains below come from one sample, sequenced in a study of T-cell memory formation after mild COVID-19. TCRdb re-derived calls from the 5' RACE reads in MiXCR, one entry per CDR3 protein. The sample holds about 560,000 distinct CDR3 sequences, 15% to 20% seen once. Input material: PBMCs or a T cell subset sorted from them (not recorded which). The receptors stem from an adult woman who had mild COVID-19 (a few samples of this study predate the infection). Cell type and time point are not known.

This clonotype appeared a few times. The V call is TRBV6-6, the J call TRBJ1-5; 9 bases are shared with TRBD1. CDR1 is MNHNY, CDR2 SVGAGI, per germline (reference sequence). The ends lost 5 bases at V and 11 bases at J; junction bases unmatched: 7. The CDR3 totals 13 residues. This CDR3 reads CASSPGQGRSQHF. DNA of the CDR3: TGTGCCAGCAGTCCGGGACAGGGTAGGTCCCAGCATTTT.

This chain uses TRBV7-9 with TRBJ2-1; 7 positions match TRBD1. Germline CDR1 reads SEHNR; CDR2 reads FQNEAQ (reference sequence). J gave up 1 base and V 5 bases, and 11 bases lay outside the gene matches. The CDR3 is 17 amino acids. The CDR3 is CASSGASTGNSYNEQFF. As DNA, the CDR3 is TGTGCCAGCAGCGGAGCCTCGACAGGGAATTCCTACAATGAGCAGTTCTTC.

The chain uses TRBV23-1 and TRBJ2-7; TRBD1 or TRBD2 may be the D gene (6 bases each). TRBV23-1 is placed among ORFs of uncertain function. The CDR3 totals 18 residues. Trimming left V 2 bases short and J 5 bases short, with 25 bases between. The CDR3 DNA follows: TGCGCCAGCAGTCAACACGGCCGGGGGCAGTCTAATCGGGACGAGCAGTACTTC. Translating it yields CASSQHGRGQSNRDEQYF.

In its sample, this clonotype was seen many times. V is TRBV5-4 and J is TRBJ2-2; D unclear. Germline loops: CDR1 SGHNT, CDR2 YYREEE (reference sequence). The germline V and J ends were trimmed by 1 base and 3 bases, with 7 bases remaining between them. This CDR3 spans 14 amino acids. In DNA form, the CDR3 reads TGTGCCAGCAGCTTGAGTTCCCACACCGGGGAGCTGTTTTTT. It translates to CASSLSSHTGELFF.

This rearrangement joins TRBV24-1 to TRBJ2-1, with TRBD1 identical over 10 bases. V shed 2 bases and J 9 bases; nucleotides not matched to a gene: 9. Per the germline V gene, CDR1 is KGHDR and CDR2 is SFDVKD. The CDR3 spans 16 residues. This CDR3 is CATSDYGTGVSFEQFF. The CDR3 nucleotides are TGTGCCACCAGTGATTATGGGACAGGGGTATCCTTTGAGCAGTTCTTC.

The chain combines TRBV19 with TRBJ2-3; 8 bases match TRBD2. This CDR3 region has 14 residues. J lost 6 bases, V lost 2 bases, and 4 bases had no gene match. Germline V CDR1 and CDR2: LNHDA, SQIVND (reference sequence). CDR3 sequence reads: CASSIRAGADTQYF. The CDR3 DNA reads TGTGCCAGTAGTATACGAGCGGGGGCCGATACGCAGTATTTT.

The table lists this clonotype with a few counts. The rearrangement joins TRBV12-3 or TRBV12-4 to TRBJ2-3; D may be TRBD2 (6 bases). There are 14 residues in the CDR3. The V end lost 2 bases, the J end lost 4 bases, and 10 bases lay between the germline ends. The CDR3 DNA reads as TGTGCCAGCAGTTTACGGGGGTTCGCAGATACGCAGTATTTT. Encoded protein: CASSLRGFADTQYF.

The chain employs TRBV6-6 and TRBJ1-3; tentative D call: TRBD1 (5 bases). Germline CDR1 is MNHNY and CDR2 is SVGAGI (reference sequence). V was trimmed by 2 bases and J by 0 bases, leaving 17 bases between them. The CDR3 length is 18 residues. The DNA of the CDR3 is TGTGCCAGCAGTTACGGCCAGTCTCGGGGGAACTCTGGAAACACCATATATTTT. Its translation: CASSYGQSRGNSGNTIYF.

The V call is TRBV7-2, the J call TRBJ1-5, with D possibly being TRBD1 (6 bases). Between the trimmed V and J ends, which lost 1 base and 2 bases, there was a span of 12 bases. Germline V gene sequence: CDR1 SGHTA, CDR2 FQGNSA. The CDR3 has 16 residues. CDR3 loop: CASSLVGRGGNQPQHF. The CDR3 DNA sequence: TGTGCCAGCAGCTTAGTGGGGAGGGGGGGCAATCAGCCCCAGCATTTT.

The gene calls are TRBV20-1 and TRBJ2-7, with 10 bases aligning to TRBD2. The CDR3 spans 14 residues. V trimming: 6 bases; J trimming: 3 bases; junction bases outside the gene matches: 8. Per germline, CDR1 DFQATT and CDR2 SNEGSKA (reference sequence). The CDR3 loop is CSAPLPSGSYEQYF. For the CDR3, the DNA is TGCAGTGCCCCACTCCCTAGCGGGAGCTACGAGCAGTACTTC.

This clonotype was found a few times. The rearrangement joins TRBV7-9 to TRBJ1-4, with D hard to call. CDR1 SEHNR and CDR2 FQNEAQ come from the germline V gene (reference sequence). V shed 8 bases and J shed 7 bases, with 14 bases lying between them. CDR3 length: 13 amino acids. The CDR3: CASAKFGLEKLFF. CDR3 bases: TGTGCCAGCGCGAAATTTGGGCTTGAAAAACTGTTTTTT.

V and J are TRBV7-2 and TRBJ2-7, with TRBD2 matching 8 bases. The CDR3 consists of 16 residues. The germline CDR1 and CDR2 sequences are SGHTA and FQGNSA. The J segment lost 4 bases and the V segment lost 5 bases, leaving 13 bases of the junction unmatched. The CDR3: CASSPATSGVGYEQYF. The CDR3 region has the DNA TGTGCCAGCAGCCCAGCAACTAGCGGCGTAGGATACGAGCAGTACTTC.

V usage is TRBV27 and J usage is TRBJ1-1; D possibly corresponds to TRBD1 (6 bases). Germline V gene sequence: CDR1 MNHEY, CDR2 SMNVEV (reference sequence). CDR3 size: 14 residues. Trimming cost V 5 bases and J 5 bases, with 15 bases left between them. For the CDR3, the DNA is TGTGCCAGCAGTCCACGTCCAGGGGTTACTGAAGCTTTCTTT. This codes for CASSPRPGVTEAFF.

The chain combines TRBV7-9 with TRBJ1-1, with TRBD1 as a possible D gene (5 bases). This CDR3 spans 15 amino acids. Trimming took 5 bases from V and 0 from J, leaving 13 bases between them. CDR1 SEHNR and CDR2 FQNEAQ come from the germline V gene (reference sequence). The CDR3 spells CASSEGTTVNTEAFF. CDR3 bases: TGTGCCAGCAGCGAAGGAACGACAGTGAACACTGAAGCTTTCTTT. Full variable domain (remainder filled in from reference TRBV7-9 and TRBJ1-1): DTGVSQNPRHKITKRGQNVTFRCDPISEHNRLYWYRQTLGQGPEFLTYFQNEAQLEKSRLLSDRFSAERPKGSFSTLEIQRTEQGDSAMYLCASSEGTTVNTEAFFGQGTRLTVV.

This chain connects TRBV29-1 to TRBJ2-4; 10 bases agree with TRBD1. Germline values: CDR1 SQVTM, CDR2 ANQGSEA. The V and J ends lost 7 bases and 9 bases, in that order; junction bases with no gene match: 6. This CDR3 comprises 12 residues. The CDR3 nucleotides read TGCAGCGGTTCCGGGACAGGGGCCATTCAGTACTTC. It encodes CSGSGTGAIQYF.

This chain connects TRBV4-3 to TRBJ1-2; D is unresolved. The CDR3 is made up of 11 amino acids. Trimming stripped 3 bases from V and 3 bases from J, with 2 bases between. Germline V CDR1 and CDR2: LGHNA, YSLEER. CDR3 sequence reads: CASSHDYGYTF. CDR3 DNA: TGCGCCAGCAGCCATGACTATGGCTACACCTTC.

The sample holds a few counts of this clonotype. The chain carries TRBV9 and TRBJ2-7; weak D call: TRBD1 (5 bases). This CDR3 contains 17 residues. V dropped 0 bases and J dropped 0 bases, with 16 bases sitting between them. CDR1 is SGDLS, CDR2 YYNGEE, per germline. This CDR3 reads CASSVGAGSSLSYEQYF. CDR3 bases: TGTGCCAGCAGCGTAGGGGCAGGGTCCTCCCTCTCCTACGAGCAGTACTTC.

The chain recombines TRBV19 with TRBJ1-5; 8 positions match TRBD1. J gave up 0 bases and V 5 bases, and 3 bases lay outside the gene matches. Germline values: CDR1 LNHDA, CDR2 SQIVND (reference sequence). This CDR3 has 15 residues. The CDR3 spells CASSRTGTSNQPQHF. In DNA, the CDR3 is TGTGCCAGTAGTCGGACAGGGACTAGCAATCAGCCCCAGCATTTT. The full variable domain, in which reference TRBV19 and TRBJ1-5 provide the parts outside the CDR3, is DGGITQSPKYLFRKEGQNVTLSCEQNLNHDAMYWYRQDPGQGLRLIYYSQIVNDFQKGDIAEGYSVSREKKESFPLTVTSAQKNPTAFYLCASSRTGTSNQPQHFGDGTRLSIL.

This clonotype was counted a few times. The chain combines TRBV11-3 with TRBJ2-7; TRBD1 aligns across 7 bases. With 5 bases clipped from V and 2 bases from J, the junction kept 6 bases outside the gene matches. The germline V gene has CDR1 SGHNT and CDR2 YENEEA. The CDR3 covers 14 residues. The CDR3 sequence: CASSPGQIAYEQYF. The CDR3 DNA follows: TGTGCCAGCAGCCCGGGACAGATAGCCTACGAGCAGTACTTC. Full variable domain (remainder filled in from reference TRBV11-3 and TRBJ2-7): EAGVVQSPRYKIIEKKQPVAFWCNPISGHNTLYWYLQNLGQGPELLIRYENEEAVDDSQLPKDRFSAERLKGVDSTLKIQPAELGDSAVYLCASSPGQIAYEQYFGPGTRLTVT.

The rearrangement links TRBV6-6 to TRBJ2-7, with TRBD1 identical over 8 bases. Germline CDR1 reads MNHNY; CDR2 reads SVGAGI (reference sequence). There are 16 residues in the CDR3. V dropped 4 bases and J dropped 0; count of bases not matched to a gene: 8. The CDR3 nucleotides read TGTGCCAGCAGTTCTATGGGACAGGCGAGCTCCTACGAGCAGTACTTC. Residues: CASSSMGQASSYEQYF.

The CDR3 DNA is TGTGCCAGCAGTTTAGAGTGGGGGAAAAGGGACGGGGAGCTGTTTTTT. Translation gives CASSLEWGKRDGELFF. This chain uses TRBV27 with TRBJ2-2; D might be TRBD1 or TRBD2, each matching 5 bases. CDR1 and CDR2 from the germline V gene are MNHEY and SMNVEV (reference sequence). V was cut by 2 bases and J by 7 bases, with 17 bases left in between. The CDR3 spans 16 residues.

The chain uses TRBV28 and TRBJ2-1, with 11 nucleotides matching TRBD1. Per the germline V gene, CDR1 is MDHEN and CDR2 is SYDVKM. The V gene end was trimmed by 2 bases and the J gene end by 5 bases; junction bases not matched to a gene: 2. The CDR3 covers 15 residues. CDR3 sequence reads: CASSLGQGANNEQFF. For the CDR3, the DNA is TGTGCCAGCAGTTTAGGACAGGGGGCGAACAATGAGCAGTTCTTC.

This clonotype was seen a handful of times. The chain carries TRBV19 and TRBJ2-2; 8 bases agree with TRBD1. The CDR3 is made up of 15 amino acids. Trimming cost V 10 bases and J 0 bases; bases outside gene matches: 7. In germline, CDR1 is LNHDA, CDR2 SQIVND (reference sequence). The chain's CDR3 is CATHRTGSNTGELFF. The CDR3 nucleotides read TGTGCCACCCATAGGACAGGGTCGAACACCGGGGAGCTGTTTTTT. Looking up the rest from reference TRBV19 and TRBJ2-2 gives the full variable domain: DGGITQSPKYLFRKEGQNVTLSCEQNLNHDAMYWYRQDPGQGLRLIYYSQIVNDFQKGDIAEGYSVSREKKESFPLTVTSAQKNPTAFYLCATHRTGSNTGELFFGEGSRLTVL.